The TCR beta chain described here comes from a study of cytotoxic CD8 clonotypes in ibrutinib-treated CLL. Study summary: The patient breakdown showed about ten relapsed/refractory and some 16 treatment-naive cases, with some 17 IGHV unmutated. The study's findings and limits: Patients with sustained remission and those progressing were sampled at differing times. Pretreatment clonality was elevated relative to age-matched healthy donors and paralleled circulating CD8+ T-cell counts. Few clonotypes were public, and these shrank or held steady under treatment.

With respect to this clone: Its matching antigen is unknown.

V was shortened by 0 bases and J by 0 bases, with 9 bases between the two germline ends. Germline V gene data show CDR1 as WSHSY and CDR2 as SAAADI. The CDR3 spans 16 residues. TCRdb keeps only in-frame clones here, not all; method: immunoSEQ multiplex PCR. Here the sample spans fewer than 400,000 clones, 67% being singletons. Sequenced material: PBMCs, taken after 36 months of ibrutinib treatment. This sequence was found in a human donor with chronic lymphocytic leukemia. This sequence joins TRBV10-2 and TRBJ2-1; D is undetermined. Here the CDR3 DNA reads TGCGCCAGCAGTGAGTCGGGGATGAGCTCCTACAATGAGCAGTTCTTC. Its translation: CASSESGMSSYNEQFF.